This T cell receptor (beta chain) is from a study of siplizumab effects on memory and regulatory T cells. Findings and limits, study-wide: Alloreactive sequences tracing back to unstimulated CD4+ memory cells fell significantly with siplizumab. Proliferating Tregs from siplizumab cultures lacked functional confirmation of suppression.

TCRdb's copy holds only in-frame clones and misses some; the assay was immunoSEQ multiplex PCR. The sample has more than 90,000 clones; roughly 94% are singletons. Germline V gene data show CDR1 as MGHDK and CDR2 as SYGVNS. The CDR3 is made up of 17 amino acids. V shed 3 bases, J shed 5 bases, and the junction held 14 bases outside the gene matches. About this clone: The target antigen is unknown.

This chain uses TRBV25-1 with TRBJ1-1; 8 bases line up with TRBD1. The specimen was non-Treg CD4+ T cells sorted from blood. This receptor was taken from a human donor in good health. The CDR3 DNA reads as TGTGCCAGCAGTGATTGGTCGTCGACAGGGGCGAGGACTGAAGCTTTCTTT. It codes for CASSDWSSTGARTEAFF.